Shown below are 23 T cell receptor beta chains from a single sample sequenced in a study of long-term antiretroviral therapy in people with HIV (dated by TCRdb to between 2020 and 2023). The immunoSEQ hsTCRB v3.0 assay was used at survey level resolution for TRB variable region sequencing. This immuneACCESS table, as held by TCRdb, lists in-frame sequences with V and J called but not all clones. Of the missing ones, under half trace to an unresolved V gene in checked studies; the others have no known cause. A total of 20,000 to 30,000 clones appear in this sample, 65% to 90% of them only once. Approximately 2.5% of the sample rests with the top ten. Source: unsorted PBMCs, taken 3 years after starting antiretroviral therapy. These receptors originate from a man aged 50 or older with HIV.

The CDR3 DNA is TGTGCCAGCTCACTTACGACAGGGATGAGTTCCTACGAGCAGTACTTC. Translating it yields CASSLTTGMSSYEQYF. V and J are TRBV18 and TRBJ2-7, with 7 bases lining up with TRBD1. The V and J ends lost 4 bases and 1 base, in that order; junction bases with no gene match: 10. The CDR3 runs to 16 residues. Germline V gene sequence: CDR1 KGHSH, CDR2 LQKENI.

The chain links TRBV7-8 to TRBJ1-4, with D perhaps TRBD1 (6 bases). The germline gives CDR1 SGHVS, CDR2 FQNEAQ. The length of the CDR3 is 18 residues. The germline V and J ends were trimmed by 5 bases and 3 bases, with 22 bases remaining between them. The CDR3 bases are TGTGCCAGCAGCCCCAGGGGTCCGCTCAGGGAGGCTAATGAAAAACTGTTTTTT. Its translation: CASSPRGPLREANEKLFF. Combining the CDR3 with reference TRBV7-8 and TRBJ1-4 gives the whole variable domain GAGVSQSPRYKVAKRGQDVALRCDPISGHVSLFWYQQALGQGPEFLTYFQNEAQLDKSGLPSDRFFAERPEGSVSTLKIQRTQQEDSAVYLCASSPRGPLREANEKLFFGSGTQLSVL.

The CDR3 region is CASSLGTRSTGELFF. The CDR3, as DNA: TGTGCCAGCAGCTTAGGAACACGGTCCACCGGGGAGCTGTTTTTT. The chain couples TRBV11-2 to TRBJ2-2; D gene uncertain. CDR1 and CDR2 (germline): SGHAT, FQNNGV. This CDR3 has 15 amino acids. V lost 1 base and J 4 bases, leaving 10 bases between the germline ends.

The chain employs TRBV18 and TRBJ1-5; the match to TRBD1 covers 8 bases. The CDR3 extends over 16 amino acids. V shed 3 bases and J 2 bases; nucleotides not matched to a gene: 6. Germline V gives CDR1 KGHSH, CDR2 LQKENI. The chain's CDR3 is CASSPKQGAGNQPQHF. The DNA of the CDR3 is TGTGCCAGCTCACCTAAGCAGGGGGCCGGCAATCAGCCCCAGCATTTT. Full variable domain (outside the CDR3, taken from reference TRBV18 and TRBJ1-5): NAGVMQNPRHLVRRRGQEARLRCSPMKGHSHVYWYRQLPEEGLKFMVYLQKENIIDESGMPKERFSAEFPKEGPSILRIQQVVRGDSAAYFCASSPKQGAGNQPQHFGDGTRLSIL.

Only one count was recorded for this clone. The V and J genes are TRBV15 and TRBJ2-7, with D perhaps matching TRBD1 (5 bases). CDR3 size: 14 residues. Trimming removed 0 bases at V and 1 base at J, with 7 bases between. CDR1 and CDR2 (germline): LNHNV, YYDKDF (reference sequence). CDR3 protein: CATSRDRASYEQYF. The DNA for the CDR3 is TGTGCCACCAGCAGAGACAGGGCTTCCTACGAGCAGTACTTC.

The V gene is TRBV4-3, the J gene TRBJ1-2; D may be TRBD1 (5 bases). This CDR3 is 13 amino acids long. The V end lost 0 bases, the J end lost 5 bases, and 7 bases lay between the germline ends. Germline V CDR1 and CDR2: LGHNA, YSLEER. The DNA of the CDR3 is TGCGCCAGCAGCCAAGAGACAGAATATGGCTACACCTTC. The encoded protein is CASSQETEYGYTF.

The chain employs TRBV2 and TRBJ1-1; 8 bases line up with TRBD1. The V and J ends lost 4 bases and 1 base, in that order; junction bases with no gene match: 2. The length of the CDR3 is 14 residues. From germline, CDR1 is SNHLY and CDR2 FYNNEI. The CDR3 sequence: CASSVQGANTEAFF. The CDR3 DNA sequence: TGTGCCAGCAGTGTTCAGGGGGCGAACACTGAAGCTTTCTTT.

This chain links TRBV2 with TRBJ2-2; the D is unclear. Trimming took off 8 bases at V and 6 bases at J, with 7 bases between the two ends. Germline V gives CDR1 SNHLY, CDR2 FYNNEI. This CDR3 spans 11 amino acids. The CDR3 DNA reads TGTGCCAGCCTGACACCCGGGGAGCTGTTTTTT. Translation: CASLTPGELFF.

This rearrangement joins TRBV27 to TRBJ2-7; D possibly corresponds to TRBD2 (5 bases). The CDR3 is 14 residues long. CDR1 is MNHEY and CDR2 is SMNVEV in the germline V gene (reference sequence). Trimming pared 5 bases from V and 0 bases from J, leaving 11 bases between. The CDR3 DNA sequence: TGTGCCAGCAGTCCCCGGGGTGGCTCCTACGAGCAGTACTTC. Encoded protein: CASSPRGGSYEQYF.

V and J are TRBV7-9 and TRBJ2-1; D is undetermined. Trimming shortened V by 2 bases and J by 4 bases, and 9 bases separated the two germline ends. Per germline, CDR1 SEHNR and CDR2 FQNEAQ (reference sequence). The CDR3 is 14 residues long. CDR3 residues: CASSLLSVYNEQFF. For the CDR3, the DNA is TGTGCCAGCAGCTTACTTTCTGTATACAATGAGCAGTTCTTC.

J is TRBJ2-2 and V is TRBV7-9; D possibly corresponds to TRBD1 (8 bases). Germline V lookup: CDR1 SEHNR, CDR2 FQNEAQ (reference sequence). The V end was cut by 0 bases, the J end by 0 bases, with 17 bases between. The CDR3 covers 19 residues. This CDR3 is CASSLAGQASGTNTGELFF. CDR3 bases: TGTGCCAGCAGCTTAGCGGGACAGGCTAGCGGTACGAACACCGGGGAGCTGTTTTTT.

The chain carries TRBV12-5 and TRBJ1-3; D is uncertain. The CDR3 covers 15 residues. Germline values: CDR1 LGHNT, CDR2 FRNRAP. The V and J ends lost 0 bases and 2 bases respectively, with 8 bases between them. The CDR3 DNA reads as TGTGCTAGTGGTTTGGTAAATGAAGCTGGAAACACCATATATTTT. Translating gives CASGLVNEAGNTIYF.

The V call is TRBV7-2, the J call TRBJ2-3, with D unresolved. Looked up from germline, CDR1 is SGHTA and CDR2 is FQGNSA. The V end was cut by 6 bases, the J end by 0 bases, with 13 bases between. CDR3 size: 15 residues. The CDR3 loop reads CASRPRLFSTDTQYF. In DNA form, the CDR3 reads TGTGCCAGCAGACCGAGACTGTTCAGCACAGATACGCAGTATTTT.

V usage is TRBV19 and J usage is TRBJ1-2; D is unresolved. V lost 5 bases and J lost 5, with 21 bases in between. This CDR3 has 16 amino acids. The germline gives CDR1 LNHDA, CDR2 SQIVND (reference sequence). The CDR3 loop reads CASSEGTERHRYGYTF. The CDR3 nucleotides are TGTGCCAGTAGTGAAGGCACAGAAAGACATCGGTATGGCTACACCTTC.

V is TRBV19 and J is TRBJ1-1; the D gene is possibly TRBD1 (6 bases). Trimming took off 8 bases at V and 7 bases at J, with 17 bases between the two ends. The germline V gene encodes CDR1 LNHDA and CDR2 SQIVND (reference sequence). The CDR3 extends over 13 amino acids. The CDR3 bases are TGTGCCAGTGGAGGGGGTAGGGTAGGTGAAGCTTTCTTT. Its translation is CASGGGRVGEAFF.

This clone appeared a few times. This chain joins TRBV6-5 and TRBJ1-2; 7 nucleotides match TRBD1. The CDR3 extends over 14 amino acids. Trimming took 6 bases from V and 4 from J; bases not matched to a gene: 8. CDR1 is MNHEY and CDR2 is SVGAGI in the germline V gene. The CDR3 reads CASSLNTGAYGYTF. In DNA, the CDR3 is TGTGCCAGCAGCCTTAACACAGGGGCCTATGGCTACACCTTC.

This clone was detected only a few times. The CDR3 here is CASSPGHSGEQYF. The DNA for the CDR3 is TGTGCCAGCAGCCCGGGACATTCGGGAGAGCAGTACTTC. The chain links TRBV9 to TRBJ2-7; perhaps TRBD1 as D (6 bases). CDR3 length: 13 amino acids. Deletions cut 4 bases from V and 7 bases from J, with 15 bases between. Looked up from germline, CDR1 is SGDLS and CDR2 is YYNGEE.

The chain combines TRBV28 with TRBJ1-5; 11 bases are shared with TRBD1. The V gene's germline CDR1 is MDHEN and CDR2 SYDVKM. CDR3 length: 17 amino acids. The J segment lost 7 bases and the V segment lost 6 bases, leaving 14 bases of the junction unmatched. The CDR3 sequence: CASSQEGTGGLNQPQHF. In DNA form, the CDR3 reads TGTGCCAGCAGCCAAGAGGGGACAGGGGGTTTAAACCAGCCCCAGCATTTT.

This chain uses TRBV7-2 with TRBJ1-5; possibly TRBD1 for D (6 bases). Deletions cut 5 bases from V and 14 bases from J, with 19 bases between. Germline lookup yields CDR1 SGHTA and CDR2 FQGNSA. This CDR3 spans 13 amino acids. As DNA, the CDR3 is TGTGCCAGCAGCCAAGGCGGAGGGGGGGATAAGCATTTT. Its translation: CASSQGGGGDKHF.

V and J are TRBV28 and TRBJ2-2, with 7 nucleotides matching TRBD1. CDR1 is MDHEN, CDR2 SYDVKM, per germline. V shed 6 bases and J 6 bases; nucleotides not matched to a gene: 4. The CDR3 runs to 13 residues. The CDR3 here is CASRRDSPGELFF. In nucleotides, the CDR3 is TGTGCCAGCAGGAGGGACAGCCCCGGGGAGCTGTTTTTT.

CDR3 protein: CASPRFGPDSGNTIYF. CDR3 nucleotides: TGTGCCAGCCCCCGCTTCGGACCCGACTCTGGAAACACCATATATTTT. This chain joins TRBV25-1 and TRBJ1-3; no definite D call. CDR3 size: 16 residues. Germline V gives CDR1 MGHDK, CDR2 SYGVNS. Deletions cut 8 bases from V and 0 bases from J, with 17 bases between.

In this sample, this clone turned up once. CDR3 protein: CSVEGPGGWETQYF. CDR3 coding DNA: TGCAGCGTTGAAGGCCCAGGGGGCTGGGAGACCCAGTACTTC. The rearrangement uses TRBV29-1 and TRBJ2-5; the match to TRBD1 covers 8 bases. Trimming cost V 1 base and J 5 bases; bases outside gene matches: 6. The germline V gene encodes CDR1 SQVTM and CDR2 ANQGSEA. The CDR3 loop spans 14 amino acids.

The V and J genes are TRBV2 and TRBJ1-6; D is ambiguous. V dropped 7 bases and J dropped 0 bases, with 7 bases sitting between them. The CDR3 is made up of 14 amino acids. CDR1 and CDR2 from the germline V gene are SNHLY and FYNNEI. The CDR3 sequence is CASKEYSYNSPLHF. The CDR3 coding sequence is TGTGCCAGCAAGGAGTACTCCTATAATTCACCCCTCCACTTT.